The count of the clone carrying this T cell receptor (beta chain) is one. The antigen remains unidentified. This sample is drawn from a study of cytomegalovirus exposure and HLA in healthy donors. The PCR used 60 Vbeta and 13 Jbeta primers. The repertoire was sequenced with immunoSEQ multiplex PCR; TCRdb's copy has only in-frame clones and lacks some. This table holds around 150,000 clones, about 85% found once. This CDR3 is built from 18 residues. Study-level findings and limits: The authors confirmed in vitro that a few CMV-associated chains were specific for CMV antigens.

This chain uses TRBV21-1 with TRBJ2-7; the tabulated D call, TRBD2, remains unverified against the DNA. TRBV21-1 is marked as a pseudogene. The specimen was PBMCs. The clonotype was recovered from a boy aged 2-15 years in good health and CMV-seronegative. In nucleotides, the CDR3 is TGTGCCAGCAGCACCGAAGGGACTAGCGGGCTAACGTCCTACGAGCAGTACTTC. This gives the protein CASSTEGTSGLTSYEQYF.